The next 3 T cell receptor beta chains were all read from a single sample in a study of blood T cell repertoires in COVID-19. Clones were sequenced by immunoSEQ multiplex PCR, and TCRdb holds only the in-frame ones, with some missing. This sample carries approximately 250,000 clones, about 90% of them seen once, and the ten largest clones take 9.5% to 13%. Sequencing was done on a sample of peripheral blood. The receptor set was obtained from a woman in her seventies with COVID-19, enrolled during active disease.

The CDR3 DNA sequence: TGCGCCAGCAGCCGGTCTGGGCAGAGAGATGAAGCTTTCTTT. Translated, it gives CASSRSGQRDEAFF. V and J are TRBV5-1 and TRBJ1-1; D is unresolved. The CDR3 loop spans 14 amino acids. Germline CDR1 SGHRS, CDR2 YFSETQ. The V end lost 4 bases, the J end lost 7 bases, and 17 bases lay between the germline ends.

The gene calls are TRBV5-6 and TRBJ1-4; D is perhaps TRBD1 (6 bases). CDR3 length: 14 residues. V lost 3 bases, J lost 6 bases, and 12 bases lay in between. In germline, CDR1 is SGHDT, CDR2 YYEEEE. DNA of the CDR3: TGTGCCAGCAGCTATGACAGGCGGGATGAAAAACTGTTTTTT. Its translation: CASSYDRRDEKLFF.

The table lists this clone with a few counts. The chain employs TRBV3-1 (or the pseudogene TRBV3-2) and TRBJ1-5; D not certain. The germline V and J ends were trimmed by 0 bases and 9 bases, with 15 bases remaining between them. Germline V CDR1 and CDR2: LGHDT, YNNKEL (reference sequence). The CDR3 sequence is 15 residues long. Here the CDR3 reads CASSQDLTASGPQHF. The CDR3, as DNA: TGTGCCAGCAGCCAAGATCTAACGGCGTCGGGGCCCCAGCATTTT.